These 29 T cell receptor beta chains share one sample of origin, sequenced in a study of long-term antiretroviral therapy in people with HIV. Researchers report immunoSEQ v3.0 was run at survey level. Produced via immunoSEQ multiplex PCR; TCRdb's table is partial and in-frame only. This repertoire shows under 20,000 clones, approximately 78% found once; its top ten account for around 8.2%. Sequenced material: unsorted PBMCs, taken 0.3 years after starting antiretroviral therapy. The receptors originated from a young man with HIV.

The V gene is TRBV25-1, the J gene TRBJ2-7; TRBD1 agrees at 10 bases. There are 14 residues in the CDR3. Losses at the gene ends were 3 bases for V and 4 bases for J; bases not matched to a gene: 3. The germline V gene encodes CDR1 MGHDK and CDR2 SYGVNS. The CDR3 DNA is TGTGCCAGCAGTGACGGGACAGGGGTATACGAGCAGTACTTC. Encoded protein: CASSDGTGVYEQYF.

CDR3 DNA: TGTGCCAGCAGTGGGGAGAGGGCCTATCAGCCCCAGCATTTT. Protein sequence: CASSGERAYQPQHF. This sequence joins TRBV6-1 and TRBJ1-5, with no clear D. The CDR3 spans 14 residues. The germline V gene has CDR1 MNHNS and CDR2 SASEGT. Trimming cost V 4 bases and J 5 bases, with 12 bases left between them.

This chain joins TRBV14 and TRBJ2-2, with D possibly TRBD1 on 6 matching bases. The germline V gene has CDR1 SGHDN and CDR2 FVKESK. There are 14 residues in the CDR3. The V end was cut by 4 bases, the J end by 7 bases, with 13 bases between. CDR3 nucleotide sequence: TGTGCCAGCAGCCTGTCAGGGGCCATCGGGGAGCTGTTTTTT. This translates into CASSLSGAIGELFF.

The chain is built from TRBV28 and TRBJ2-3, with 7 bases identical to TRBD2. Germline V gene data show CDR1 as MDHEN and CDR2 as SYDVKM. J gave up 7 bases and V 5 bases, and 12 bases lay outside the gene matches. The length of the CDR3 is 15 residues. The CDR3 protein is CASSRVAGVFNTQYF. The CDR3, as DNA: TGTGCCAGCAGTCGGGTGGCGGGGGTTTTTAATACGCAGTATTTT.

This rearrangement joins TRBV5-1 to TRBJ2-2; D not resolved. CDR1 SGHRS and CDR2 YFSETQ come from the germline V gene. The CDR3 sequence is 12 residues long. Between the trimmed V and J ends, which lost 7 bases and 1 base, there was a span of 5 bases. CDR3 DNA sequence: TGCGCCAGCTCCGAGAACACCGGGGAGCTGTTTTTT. Translation: CASSENTGELFF.

CDR3 bases: TGCGCCAGCACGGGCGGGGGACTTTACGAGCAGTACTTC. This codes for CASTGGGLYEQYF. J is TRBJ2-7 and V is TRBV5-1, with 7 positions matching TRBD2. Germline V lookup: CDR1 SGHRS, CDR2 YFSETQ. Trimming at V came to 6 bases and at J to 4 bases, leaving 7 bases not matched to a gene. CDR3 size: 13 residues.

This chain joins TRBV6-1 and TRBJ1-2, with a weak D call TRBD1 (5 bases). CDR3 length: 15 residues. V lost 3 bases and J 0 bases, leaving 11 bases between the germline ends. Germline V gives CDR1 MNHNS, CDR2 SASEGT. As DNA, the CDR3 is TGTGCCAGCAGTGAGGGGACGGAGACTAACTATGGCTACACCTTC. Protein product: CASSEGTETNYGYTF.

V and J are TRBV5-5 and TRBJ1-1; TRBD1 might be the D (5 bases). Per germline, CDR1 SGHKS and CDR2 YYEKEE (reference sequence). Trimming removed 4 bases from V and 10 bases from J, with 17 bases in between. The CDR3 length is 13 residues. For the CDR3, the DNA is TGTGCCAGCAGCCCTACTTCCTCAGGGAGAGCTTTCTTT. It yields the protein CASSPTSSGRAFF.

This clone was counted only a few times. Other DNA sequences in the same sample also yield this CDR3. The V gene is TRBV28, the J gene TRBJ2-2, with 7 bases identical to TRBD2. The CDR3 contains 13 residues. The germline V gene has CDR1 MDHEN and CDR2 SYDVKM. With V trimmed by 4 bases and J by 6 bases, 2 bases remained unmatched. The CDR3 DNA reads as TGTGCCAGCAGTTCGCGGGGGTCCGGGGAGCTGTTTTTT. Translating gives CASSSRGSGELFF.

This rearrangement joins TRBV4-1 to TRBJ2-1; no firm D call. The CDR3 extends over 13 amino acids. V shed 3 bases and J shed 6 bases, with 9 bases lying between them. Germline lookup yields CDR1 MGHRA and CDR2 YSYEKL. The CDR3 protein is CASSQVDPNEQFF. DNA for the CDR3: TGCGCCAGCAGCCAGGTAGACCCCAATGAGCAGTTCTTC.

The V and J genes are TRBV6-1 and TRBJ2-5; the D gene is possibly TRBD1 (6 bases). Trimming shortened V by 7 bases and J by 5 bases, and 20 bases separated the two germline ends. This CDR3 spans 15 amino acids. Germline CDR1 and CDR2: MNHNS and SASEGT. CDR3 in amino acids: CASTEGMAGVETQYF. The CDR3 DNA is TGTGCCAGCACCGAAGGGATGGCAGGGGTCGAGACCCAGTACTTC.

The gene calls are TRBV4-1 and TRBJ2-5, with D perhaps TRBD1 or TRBD2 (5 bases each). This CDR3 region has 16 residues. Germline assignment: CDR1 MGHRA and CDR2 YSYEKL. Trimming shortened V by 0 bases and J by 3 bases, and 14 bases separated the two germline ends. CDR3 residues: CASSQDDGGREETQYF. In nucleotides, the CDR3 is TGCGCCAGCAGCCAAGATGATGGGGGACGGGAAGAGACCCAGTACTTC.

V gene TRBV6-6 combines with J gene TRBJ1-3; 7 bases fit TRBD1. The CDR3 consists of 15 residues. V shed 7 bases, J shed 2 bases, and the junction held 8 bases outside the gene matches. CDR1 and CDR2 (germline): MNHNY, SVGAGI (reference sequence). In DNA form, the CDR3 reads TGTGCCAGCATCAAACAGGGGAGCACTGGAAACACCATATATTTT. It yields the protein CASIKQGSTGNTIYF.

The genes are TRBV5-1 and TRBJ2-7; D may be TRBD2 (6 bases). The CDR3 totals 15 residues. The germline V gene has CDR1 SGHRS and CDR2 YFSETQ. The V end lost 1 base, the J end lost 0 bases, and 11 bases lay between the germline ends. CDR3 region: CASSLMVGGSYEQYF. CDR3 bases: TGCGCCAGCAGCTTGATGGTGGGGGGCTCCTACGAGCAGTACTTC.

This clone was counted between two and nine times. The chain recombines TRBV5-5 with TRBJ2-7, with D maybe TRBD2 (5 bases). CDR1 SGHKS and CDR2 YYEKEE come from the germline V gene (reference sequence). V dropped 4 bases and J dropped 4 bases, with 24 bases sitting between them. CDR3 length: 17 amino acids. The CDR3 region is CASSGLGMRRLWYEQYV. CDR3 in DNA: TGTGCCAGCAGCGGACTGGGTATGCGTAGACTGTGGTACGAGCAGTACGTC.

V usage is TRBV15 and J usage is TRBJ2-3; D may be TRBD1 or TRBD2 (6 bases each). CDR3 length: 16 residues. The germline V gene encodes CDR1 LNHNV and CDR2 YYDKDF (reference sequence). Trimming shortened V by 0 bases and J by 1 base, and 11 bases separated the two germline ends. CDR3 DNA sequence: TGTGCCACCAGCAGAGATTGGGGGGCCGGCACAGATACGCAGTATTTT. This sequence encodes CATSRDWGAGTDTQYF. The entire variable domain, with the rest obtained from reference TRBV15 and TRBJ2-3, is as follows: DAMVIQNPRYQVTQFGKPVTLSCSQTLNHNVMYWYQQKSSQAPKLLFHYYDKDFNNEADTPDNFQSRRPNTSFCFLDIRSPGLGDTAMYLCATSRDWGAGTDTQYFGPGTRLTVL.

This chain links TRBV30 with TRBJ1-5, with 7 bases identical to TRBD1. V was clipped by 2 bases and J by 4 bases; unmatched bases: 11. This CDR3 is built from 16 residues. The germline gives CDR1 GTSNPN, CDR2 SVGIG (reference sequence). In DNA form, the CDR3 reads TGTGCCTGGAGTTCGGGCACAGGGGAGCCTAATCAGCCCCAGCATTTT. Encoded protein: CAWSSGTGEPNQPQHF.

The chain couples TRBV18 to TRBJ2-3; no clear D gene. Trimming left V 0 bases short and J 5 bases short, with 18 bases between. This CDR3 is built from 17 residues. Germline values: CDR1 KGHSH, CDR2 LQKENI. The CDR3 loop reads CASSPPLSSNWGDTQYF. CDR3 coding DNA: TGTGCCAGCTCACCACCCCTCTCTAGTAATTGGGGAGATACGCAGTATTTT. Variable domain in full (rest from reference TRBV18 and TRBJ2-3): NAGVMQNPRHLVRRRGQEARLRCSPMKGHSHVYWYRQLPEEGLKFMVYLQKENIIDESGMPKERFSAEFPKEGPSILRIQQVVRGDSAAYFCASSPPLSSNWGDTQYFGPGTRLTVL.

The J gene is TRBJ2-5, the V gene TRBV19, with 11 bases that match TRBD1. Per germline, CDR1 LNHDA and CDR2 SQIVND (reference sequence). Trimming removed 1 base from V and 2 bases from J; junction bases left unmatched: 3. The CDR3 loop spans 16 amino acids. CDR3 DNA: TGTGCCAGTAGTATAGGGGGGACAGGGGGACAAGAGACCCAGTACTTC. Protein: CASSIGGTGGQETQYF.

The V call is TRBV15, the J call TRBJ2-4, with 12 bases identical to TRBD2. The V gene's germline CDR1 is LNHNV and CDR2 YYDKDF (reference sequence). With 3 bases clipped from V and 1 base from J, the junction kept 10 bases outside the gene matches. This CDR3 has 19 residues. The CDR3 nucleotides are TGTGCCACCAGCAGGGAACTAGCGGGGGGACCTTGGGCCAAAAACATTCAGTACTTC. Its translation is CATSRELAGGPWAKNIQYF.

The chain couples TRBV14 to TRBJ2-2; unclear D gene. This CDR3 has 13 residues. V lost 4 bases and J 5 bases, leaving 8 bases between the germline ends. Germline loops: CDR1 SGHDN, CDR2 FVKESK. The DNA of the CDR3 is TGTGCCAGCAGCCTCGAATGGACCGGGGAGCTGTTTTTT. This sequence encodes CASSLEWTGELFF.

V is TRBV4-1 and J is TRBJ1-3; no reliable D call. V was clipped by 0 bases and J by 5 bases, with 14 bases between them. Germline CDR1 is MGHRA and CDR2 is YSYEKL. CDR3 length: 16 amino acids. The CDR3 DNA reads TGCGCCAGCAGCCAAGAGCGTCGGAAAGAACGAAACACCATATATTTT. The encoded protein is CASSQERRKERNTIYF.

This clone was observed once. The chain joins TRBV10-1 to TRBJ2-1; 9 nucleotides align to TRBD2. The trim removed 9 bases at V and 5 bases at J, leaving 5 bases unmatched. The CDR3 has 13 residues. Germline V gene lookup returns CDR1 WNHNN and CDR2 SYGVQD (reference sequence). Here the CDR3 reads CASSAGGNNEQFF. In DNA form, the CDR3 reads TGCGCCAGTTCAGCGGGGGGAAACAATGAGCAGTTCTTC.

The chain employs TRBV27 and TRBJ2-7; TRBD1 agrees at 8 bases. The germline V gene encodes CDR1 MNHEY and CDR2 SMNVEV (reference sequence). The CDR3 sequence is 15 residues long. The J segment lost 6 bases and the V segment lost 3 bases, leaving 10 bases of the junction unmatched. This CDR3 is CASSFARGQAIEQYF. As DNA, the CDR3 is TGTGCCAGCAGTTTTGCTAGGGGACAGGCGATCGAGCAGTACTTC.

On this clone itself: Other DNA sequences of this sample code for an identical CDR3. The CDR3 coding sequence is TGCGCCAGCAGCTTGAGGGATACGGTTATTAATTCACCCCTCCACTTT. It codes for CASSLRDTVINSPLHF. The rearrangement uses TRBV5-1 and TRBJ1-6; D is undetermined. V gave up 1 base and J gave up 6 bases, with 14 bases separating them. Per germline, CDR1 SGHRS and CDR2 YFSETQ. The CDR3 spans 16 residues. Variable domain in full (rest from reference TRBV5-1 and TRBJ1-6): KAGVTQTPRYLIKTRGQQVTLSCSPISGHRSVSWYQQTPGQGLQFLFEYFSETQRNKGNFPGRFSGRQFSNSRSEMNVSTLELGDSALYLCASSLRDTVINSPLHFGNGTRLTVT.

The chain employs TRBV27 and TRBJ2-5, with D tentatively TRBD2 (7 bases). V lost 3 bases and J 1 base, leaving 21 bases between the germline ends. In germline, CDR1 is MNHEY, CDR2 SMNVEV (reference sequence). The CDR3 is 18 residues long. The DNA of the CDR3 is TGTGCCAGCAGTTTGGGAGGGGGGGCGCACCCACTCCAAGAGACCCAGTACTTC. Protein: CASSLGGGAHPLQETQYF.

The chain has TRBV9 and TRBJ1-4, with TRBD1 matching over 8 bases. V lost 4 bases to trimming and J lost 8 bases; unmatched junction nucleotides: 10. The length of the CDR3 is 15 residues. The germline V gene has CDR1 SGDLS and CDR2 YYNGEE. The CDR3: CASSTSTGGKEKLFF. The DNA for the CDR3 is TGTGCCAGCAGCACCTCAACAGGGGGTAAGGAAAAACTGTTTTTT.

The genes are TRBV4-1 and TRBJ2-7; D may be TRBD2 (5 bases). V dropped 1 base and J dropped 6 bases, with 16 bases sitting between them. The CDR3 covers 15 residues. The V gene's germline CDR1 is MGHRA and CDR2 YSYEKL. In DNA form, the CDR3 reads TGCGCCAGCAGCCAAGTAGGTCCGAGGGTGCGCGAGCAGTACTTC. It encodes CASSQVGPRVREQYF.

V usage is TRBV27 and J usage is TRBJ2-3; 11 nucleotides agree with TRBD2. Germline V gene data show CDR1 as MNHEY and CDR2 as SMNVEV (reference sequence). With V trimmed by 3 bases and J by 6 bases, 5 bases remained unmatched. This CDR3 spans 15 amino acids. The CDR3 reads CASSFRGLAADTQYF. CDR3 nucleotides: TGTGCCAGCAGTTTTCGGGGACTAGCGGCCGATACGCAGTATTTT.